One sample yielded the 10 T cell receptor beta chains listed below, sequenced in a study of shared T cell receptors in the human thymus. Clones were sequenced by immunoSEQ multiplex PCR, and TCRdb holds only the in-frame ones, with some missing. Of under 700,000 clones detected, 70% to 80% appear once; the ten largest clones hold more than 0.01%. The sample also formed part of further work on human thymus T cells.

The source material was thymocytes. All receptors come from a boy in the first two years of life with a congenital heart defect.

The chain is built from TRBV27 and TRBJ2-7; 8 bases are a match to TRBD2. This CDR3 spans 15 amino acids. Looked up from germline, CDR1 is MNHEY and CDR2 is SMNVEV (reference sequence). V was clipped by 8 bases and J by 0 bases; unmatched bases: 9. The DNA for the CDR3 is TGTGCCAGCCAACCTGGAGGGACTAGCTCCTACGAGCAGTACTTC. It is translated as CASQPGGTSSYEQYF.

A few counts support this clone. V gene TRBV25-1 combines with J gene TRBJ2-7, with 10 bases matching TRBD2. Per germline, CDR1 MGHDK and CDR2 SYGVNS. This CDR3 has 16 amino acids. V was pared by 3 bases and J by 4 bases, with 9 bases of the junction left unmatched. The CDR3 sequence is CASSDPTSGTPYEQYF. The CDR3 bases are TGTGCCAGCAGTGATCCCACTAGCGGGACGCCTTACGAGCAGTACTTC.

The sample holds a few counts of this clone. At one end the junction does not follow the germline gene, possibly because of a read error. V usage is TRBV7-7 and J usage is TRBJ1-5; D might be TRBD1 (6 bases). This CDR3 spans 14 amino acids. Germline V gene lookup returns CDR1 SSHAT and CDR2 FNYEAQ (reference sequence). CDR3 bases: TGTGCTAGCAGCTTATGGGGGGGCTACGGGCCCCAGCATTTT. This translates into CASSLWGGYGPQHF.

About this clone itself: No conserved phenylalanine or tryptophan is present at the end of the CDR3, so a read error is the likely explanation. The rearrangement links TRBV6-5 to TRBJ1-2, with D hard to call. CDR1 is MNHEY, CDR2 SVGAGI, per germline. The CDR3 runs to 12 residues. With 2 bases removed from V and 7 bases from J, the gap between germline ends came to 8 bases. The CDR3 DNA sequence: TGTGCCAGCAGTTACCCGAACAGTGGCTACACCCTC. As protein: CASSYPNSGYTL.

V and J are TRBV5-1 and TRBJ2-1, with D hard to call. The CDR3 is 17 residues long. Trimming removed 0 bases from V and 1 base from J, with 14 bases in between. Germline V gene sequence: CDR1 SGHRS, CDR2 YFSETQ. CDR3 loop: CASSLGPLGRSYNEQFF. CDR3 DNA: TGCGCCAGCAGCTTGGGGCCGCTAGGTCGTTCCTACAATGAGCAGTTCTTC.

The chain is built from TRBV27 and TRBJ2-7; a weak D match, TRBD1 (6 bases). Germline CDR1 is MNHEY and CDR2 is SMNVEV (reference sequence). The CDR3 loop spans 16 amino acids. V dropped 6 bases and J dropped 1 base, with 19 bases sitting between them. The CDR3 loop is CASSGLEGDRSYEQYF. CDR3 nucleotide sequence: TGTGCCAGCAGCGGTTTAGAGGGGGACCGGTCCTACGAGCAGTACTTC.

This clone appeared a few times. This chain's CDR3 is CSVLASGRIPYEQYF. The CDR3 DNA sequence: TGCAGCGTTCTGGCCTCGGGGAGGATCCCCTACGAGCAGTACTTC. This chain joins TRBV29-1 and TRBJ2-7, with a possible D match to TRBD2 (6 bases). CDR3 length equals 15 residues. V lost 5 bases and J lost 2, with 19 bases in between. CDR1 SQVTM and CDR2 ANQGSEA come from the germline V gene.

The chain joins TRBV29-1 to TRBJ2-5; 8 bases are a match to TRBD1. This CDR3 region has 14 residues. Trimming removed 8 bases from V and 0 bases from J; junction bases left unmatched: 8. Germline CDR1 is SQVTM and CDR2 is ANQGSEA. CDR3 protein: CSLAGQGDQETQYF. The CDR3 coding sequence is TGCAGCCTCGCCGGACAGGGCGACCAAGAGACCCAGTACTTC.

There are a few counts of this clone. The chain is built from TRBV18 and TRBJ2-7; TRBD2 agrees at 7 bases. V lost 2 bases to trimming and J lost 3 bases; unmatched junction nucleotides: 7. Germline loops: CDR1 KGHSH, CDR2 LQKENI. CDR3 length equals 15 residues. The CDR3 DNA sequence: TGTGCCAGCTCACCAAAGGTAGCGGGCAGCTACGAGCAGTACTTC. This sequence encodes CASSPKVAGSYEQYF. The complete variable domain, with remaining parts taken from reference TRBV18 and TRBJ2-7, reads NAGVMQNPRHLVRRRGQEARLRCSPMKGHSHVYWYRQLPEEGLKFMVYLQKENIIDESGMPKERFSAEFPKEGPSILRIQQVVRGDSAAYFCASSPKVAGSYEQYFGPGTRLTVT.

The rearrangement joins TRBV6-1 to TRBJ2-7; weak D call: TRBD1 (6 bases). Germline V gives CDR1 MNHNS, CDR2 SASEGT. The CDR3 is 14 amino acids. Deletions cut 1 base from V and 1 base from J, with 8 bases between. CDR3 sequence reads: CASSEVQGSYEQYF. As DNA, the CDR3 is TGTGCCAGCAGTGAAGTACAGGGTTCCTACGAGCAGTACTTC.